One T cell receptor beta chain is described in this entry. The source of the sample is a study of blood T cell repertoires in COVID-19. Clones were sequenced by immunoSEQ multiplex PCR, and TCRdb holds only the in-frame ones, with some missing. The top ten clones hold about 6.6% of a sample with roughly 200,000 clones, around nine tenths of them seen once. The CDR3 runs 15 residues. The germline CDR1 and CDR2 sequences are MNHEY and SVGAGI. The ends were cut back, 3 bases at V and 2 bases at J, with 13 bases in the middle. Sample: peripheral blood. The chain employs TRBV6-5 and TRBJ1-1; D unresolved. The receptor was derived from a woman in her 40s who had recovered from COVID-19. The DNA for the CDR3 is TGTGCCAGCAGTTATCGGGAAGTGGGAAACACTGAAGCTTTCTTT. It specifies CASSYREVGNTEAFF.